The 30 T cell receptor beta chains listed next were all sequenced from one sample in a study of blood T cell repertoires in COVID-19. TCRdb's copy holds only in-frame clones and misses some; the assay was immunoSEQ multiplex PCR. The table has over 85,000 clones, 70% to 90% seen once; the top ten hold under 2.5%. Sequencing was carried out using peripheral blood. These receptors were collected from a man aged 50 to 60 with active COVID-19.

The chain recombines TRBV19 with TRBJ2-1, with TRBD2 matching 7 bases. This CDR3 comprises 18 residues. Germline assignment: CDR1 LNHDA and CDR2 SQIVND (reference sequence). Germline trimming cut 4 bases from V and 0 bases from J; bases unmatched to any gene: 12. Written as DNA, the CDR3 is TGTGCCAGTAGTACCCTGGGAGGGCGGGGCACCTCCTACAATGAGCAGTTCTTC. Its translation: CASSTLGGRGTSYNEQFF.

The chain joins TRBV7-9 to TRBJ2-3, with D possibly TRBD2 on 6 matching bases. Trimming left V 3 bases short and J 4 bases short, with 14 bases between. Germline V lookup: CDR1 SEHNR, CDR2 FQNEAQ (reference sequence). There are 15 residues in the CDR3. This CDR3 reads CASSFGGVVADTQYF. DNA of the CDR3: TGTGCCAGCAGCTTTGGAGGGGTGGTTGCAGATACGCAGTATTTT.

The chain uses TRBV11-2 and TRBJ2-5; D possibly corresponds to TRBD2 (5 bases). The V end was cut by 2 bases, the J end by 4 bases, with 17 bases between. Germline lookup yields CDR1 SGHAT and CDR2 FQNNGV. This CDR3 has 16 residues. The CDR3 DNA reads TGTGCCAGCAGCTTAAATATACGGGTCGCGGGAGAGACCCAGTACTTC. Its translation: CASSLNIRVAGETQYF. The variable domain in full, with the rest retrieved from reference TRBV11-2 and TRBJ2-5, is EAGVAQSPRYKIIEKRQSVAFWCNPISGHATLYWYQQILGQGPKLLIQFQNNGVVDDSQLPKDRFSAERLKGVDSTLKIQPAKLEDSAVYLCASSLNIRVAGETQYFGPGTRLLVL.

The CDR3: CASSLGLAGGEQYF. The CDR3 DNA reads TGTGCCAGCAGTTTGGGTCTAGCGGGCGGCGAGCAGTACTTC. The genes are TRBV28 and TRBJ2-7; 8 positions agree with TRBD2. CDR1 and CDR2 (germline): MDHEN, SYDVKM. Trimming at V came to 3 bases and at J to 6 bases, leaving 7 bases not matched to a gene. The length of the CDR3 is 14 residues.

This chain connects TRBV6-5 to TRBJ1-4; D is possibly TRBD1 (6 bases). The V and J ends lost 7 bases and 8 bases respectively, with 14 bases between them. The CDR3 runs 13 residues. Germline V gives CDR1 MNHEY, CDR2 SVGAGI. The CDR3 nucleotides are TGTGCCAGCACGCGATCAGGGGAGGAAAAACTGTTTTTT. Translated: CASTRSGEEKLFF.

The rearrangement joins TRBV18 to TRBJ2-5; a weak D match, TRBD2 (7 bases). There are 17 residues in the CDR3. The germline CDR1 and CDR2 sequences are KGHSH and LQKENI. The germline V and J ends were trimmed by 6 bases and 5 bases, with 25 bases remaining between them. CDR3 in DNA: TGTGCCAGCTCTCCTCGGGGGGACACAGTCCTTGGGGAGACCCAGTACTTC. Protein product: CASSPRGDTVLGETQYF.

The J gene is TRBJ2-7, the V gene TRBV11-1; D ambiguous. V was clipped by 5 bases and J by 0 bases, with 11 bases between them. The CDR3 has 14 residues. Germline values: CDR1 SGHAT, CDR2 FQDESV (reference sequence). The CDR3 DNA reads TGTGCCAGCAGCGCTGACACCCTCTCCTACGAGCAGTACTTC. It codes for CASSADTLSYEQYF.

This chain joins TRBV7-2 and TRBJ2-7; 7 nucleotides match TRBD1. The germline gives CDR1 SGHTA, CDR2 FQGNSA. The CDR3 is 16 amino acids. The trim removed 4 bases at V and 3 bases at J, leaving 12 bases unmatched. The CDR3 DNA follows: TGTGCCAGCAGCTGGACAGGTCGTGAGGTAGACTACGAGCAGTACTTC. Its translation: CASSWTGREVDYEQYF.

The rearrangement uses TRBV4-1 and TRBJ1-1; 8 nucleotides line up with TRBD1. This CDR3 comprises 15 residues. Germline CDR1 is MGHRA and CDR2 is YSYEKL. J gave up 6 bases and V 4 bases, and 10 bases lay outside the gene matches. Here the CDR3 reads CASSLGTGRAAEAFF. The CDR3 nucleotides read TGCGCCAGCAGCCTCGGGACAGGCCGAGCCGCTGAAGCTTTCTTT.

J is TRBJ1-1 and V is TRBV7-8; D is perhaps TRBD1 (6 bases). Looked up from germline, CDR1 is SGHVS and CDR2 is FQNEAQ. This CDR3 spans 13 amino acids. V lost 5 bases and J 8 bases, leaving 15 bases between the germline ends. CDR3 residues: CASSRVQGSEAFF. CDR3 in DNA: TGTGCCAGCAGCCGGGTACAGGGCAGCGAAGCTTTCTTT.

V is TRBV6-6 and J is TRBJ1-2, with unresolved D. V was cut by 6 bases and J by 4 bases, with 12 bases left in between. Germline CDR1 reads MNHNY; CDR2 reads SVGAGI (reference sequence). The CDR3 consists of 13 residues. The CDR3, as DNA: TGTGCCAGCAGCCTAAGACTGTCCTATGGCTACACCTTC. Amino acid sequence: CASSLRLSYGYTF.

This clone was detected a few times. This chain connects TRBV5-6 to TRBJ2-7; D possibly corresponds to TRBD2 (5 bases). With 4 bases removed from V and 2 bases from J, the gap between germline ends came to 19 bases. Germline V gene lookup returns CDR1 SGHDT and CDR2 YYEEEE. The CDR3 has 16 residues. The CDR3 spells CASSPTFSGVTYEQYF. The CDR3 region has the DNA TGTGCCAGCAGCCCGACCTTCTCCGGGGTAACCTACGAGCAGTACTTC.

V usage is TRBV5-4 and J usage is TRBJ2-5; TRBD2 aligns across 12 bases. V was clipped by 1 base and J by 5 bases; unmatched bases: 3. This CDR3 contains 15 residues. Germline V CDR1 and CDR2: SGHNT, YYREEE (reference sequence). CDR3: CASSLTSGGRETQYF. The CDR3 nucleotides read TGTGCCAGCAGCTTGACTAGCGGGGGGAGGGAGACCCAGTACTTC. Filled out from reference TRBV5-4 and TRBJ2-5, the complete variable domain reads ETGVTQSPTHLIKTRGQQVTLRCSSQSGHNTVSWYQQALGQGPQFIFQYYREEENGRGNFPPRFSGLQFPNYSSELNVNALELDDSALYLCASSLTSGGRETQYFGPGTRLLVL.

The chain links TRBV5-6 to TRBJ1-1; D is undetermined. The ends were cut back, 0 bases at V and 10 bases at J, with 16 bases in the middle. The germline V gene has CDR1 SGHDT and CDR2 YYEEEE. The CDR3 totals 14 residues. For the CDR3, the DNA is TGTGCCAGCAGCTTGGTCCTTAATCAGGTAGGAGCTTTCTTT. This sequence encodes CASSLVLNQVGAFF.

In this sample, this clone turned up once. This sequence joins TRBV12-3 or TRBV12-4 and TRBJ1-2, with D hard to call. V lost 7 bases and J 8 bases, leaving 14 bases between the germline ends. CDR3 length: 12 residues. In DNA, the CDR3 is TGTGCCAGCACCACGGGTTGGTACGGCTACACCTTC. Its protein is CASTTGWYGYTF.

The J gene is TRBJ2-7, the V gene TRBV5-4; TRBD1 aligns across 10 bases. This CDR3 is 14 amino acids long. Germline lookup yields CDR1 SGHNT and CDR2 YYREEE (reference sequence). After removal of 3 bases from V and 9 bases from J, the junction contained 9 bases not matched to a gene. The chain's CDR3 is CASSSGTGVLGQYF. The CDR3 coding sequence is TGTGCCAGCAGCTCCGGGACAGGGGTCCTCGGGCAGTACTTC. Supplemented by reference TRBV5-4 and TRBJ2-7, the full variable domain reads ETGVTQSPTHLIKTRGQQVTLRCSSQSGHNTVSWYQQALGQGPQFIFQYYREEENGRGNFPPRFSGLQFPNYSSELNVNALELDDSALYLCASSSGTGVLGQYFGPGTRLTVT.

This rearrangement joins TRBV11-3 to TRBJ2-3; 7 bases map to TRBD1. The germline V gene has CDR1 SGHNT and CDR2 YENEEA. The J segment lost 1 base and the V segment lost 5 bases, leaving 9 bases of the junction unmatched. The CDR3 contains 16 residues. The CDR3 protein is CASSRRAGQGTDTQYF. The CDR3 coding sequence is TGTGCCAGCAGCCGCCGAGCAGGACAGGGCACAGATACGCAGTATTTT.

J is TRBJ2-3 and V is TRBV4-2; D might be TRBD2 (5 bases). Per germline, CDR1 LGHNA and CDR2 YNFKEQ. The CDR3 loop spans 15 amino acids. V lost 3 bases and J 2 bases, leaving 12 bases between the germline ends. The CDR3 spells CASSQSTTYTDTQYF. CDR3 DNA sequence: TGTGCCAGCAGCCAGTCGACTACGTACACAGATACGCAGTATTTT.

CDR3 sequence: CASSQLLLAGGVDEQFF. The CDR3 bases are TGTGCCAGCAGCCAACTCCTCCTCGCGGGGGGGGTAGATGAGCAGTTCTTC. V gene TRBV14 combines with J gene TRBJ2-1; TRBD2 matches at 9 bases. The trim removed 2 bases at V and 8 bases at J, leaving 13 bases unmatched. Germline V CDR1 and CDR2: SGHDN, FVKESK. This CDR3 contains 17 residues.

The chain has TRBV2 and TRBJ2-5; D not certain. CDR1 SNHLY and CDR2 FYNNEI come from the germline V gene. The germline V and J ends were trimmed by 4 bases and 3 bases, with 9 bases remaining between them. The length of the CDR3 is 13 residues. This chain's CDR3 is CASSVRGKETQYF. The DNA of the CDR3 is TGTGCCAGCAGTGTCCGAGGAAAAGAGACCCAGTACTTC.

The chain is built from TRBV7-9 and TRBJ2-1; D may be TRBD1 (6 bases). V was cut by 3 bases and J by 3 bases, with 9 bases left in between. The CDR3 sequence is 14 residues long. From germline, CDR1 is SEHNR and CDR2 FQNEAQ (reference sequence). As DNA, the CDR3 is TGTGCCAGCAGCTTCGGGACACACTACAATGAGCAGTTCTTC. Protein sequence: CASSFGTHYNEQFF.

V and J are TRBV5-1 and TRBJ1-4; TRBD1 matches at 7 bases. Germline CDR1 reads SGHRS; CDR2 reads YFSETQ. The CDR3 runs to 15 residues. J lost 7 bases, V lost 7 bases, and 13 bases had no gene match. This CDR3 is CASSRGGGEGEKLFF. CDR3 DNA sequence: TGCGCCAGCTCCCGAGGAGGGGGCGAGGGTGAAAAACTGTTTTTT.

This chain uses TRBV19 with TRBJ2-7, with 12 bases aligning to TRBD2. V lost 4 bases, J lost 2 bases, and 3 bases stayed unmatched. From germline, CDR1 is LNHDA and CDR2 SQIVND (reference sequence). This CDR3 contains 15 residues. The CDR3 region has the DNA TGTGCCAGTAGTACCACTAGCGGGGGGCCCTACGAGCAGTACTTC. Translated, it gives CASSTTSGGPYEQYF.

J is TRBJ2-5 and V is TRBV6-2 or TRBV6-3; TRBD1 matches 7 bases. The trim removed 3 bases at V and 4 bases at J, leaving 5 bases unmatched. The germline V gene has CDR1 MNHEY and CDR2 SVGEGT. The length of the CDR3 is 14 residues. CDR3 nucleotides: TGTGCCAGCAGTTATTTTCCAGGGGGAGAGACCCAGTACTTC. Amino acids: CASSYFPGGETQYF.

This clone was recorded once. The V call is TRBV5-4, the J call TRBJ2-7; perhaps TRBD1 as D (7 bases). This CDR3 has 13 amino acids. V shed 6 bases and J shed 7 bases, with 17 bases lying between them. CDR1 is SGHNT and CDR2 is YYREEE in the germline V gene (reference sequence). CDR3 protein: CASTRQGGGEQYF. CDR3 sequence (DNA): TGTGCCAGCACACGACAGGGAGGCGGGGAGCAGTACTTC.

The chain carries TRBV10-3 and TRBJ2-7, with D possibly matching TRBD1 (6 bases). Germline V gene sequence: CDR1 ENHRY, CDR2 SYGVKD. V lost 2 bases and J 4 bases, leaving 6 bases between the germline ends. The CDR3 length is 12 residues. The CDR3 reads CAISEDRYEQYF. The CDR3 nucleotides are TGTGCCATCAGTGAGGACAGGTACGAGCAGTACTTC.

The chain's CDR3 is CASSFPGTSQLYEQYF. CDR3 DNA sequence: TGTGCCAGCAGCTTCCCAGGGACATCCCAGCTCTACGAGCAGTACTTC. This sequence joins TRBV5-5 and TRBJ2-7; TRBD1 is a possible D gene (6 bases). Germline CDR1 reads SGHKS; CDR2 reads YYEKEE (reference sequence). The CDR3 sequence is 16 residues long. V was pared by 2 bases and J by 3 bases, with 18 bases between.

This chain links TRBV9 with TRBJ1-2; D is unclear. The CDR3 runs 12 residues. Germline V lookup: CDR1 SGDLS, CDR2 YYNGEE. V lost 4 bases and J 8 bases, leaving 12 bases between the germline ends. The CDR3 spells CASSPPLLGYTF. The CDR3 DNA follows: TGTGCCAGCAGCCCTCCTCTTCTAGGCTACACCTTC.

The chain is built from TRBV29-1 and TRBJ1-3; 7 bases align to TRBD1. The V segment lost 7 bases and the J segment 0 bases; nucleotides outside the gene matches: 6. This CDR3 is 14 amino acids long. The germline V gene has CDR1 SQVTM and CDR2 ANQGSEA. This chain's CDR3 is CSAGAGGSGNTIYF. The CDR3, as DNA: TGCAGCGCTGGAGCAGGGGGCTCTGGAAACACCATATATTTT.

CDR3 loop: CASSPLGSAGGRSSDTQYF. Here the CDR3 DNA reads TGTGCCAGCTCACCACTAGGTTCGGCGGGGGGGCGAAGTTCAGATACGCAGTATTTT. The V gene is TRBV18, the J gene TRBJ2-3; 9 bases map to TRBD2. V shed 1 base, J shed 4 bases, and the junction held 15 bases outside the gene matches. This CDR3 comprises 19 residues. Germline CDR1 and CDR2: KGHSH and LQKENI.